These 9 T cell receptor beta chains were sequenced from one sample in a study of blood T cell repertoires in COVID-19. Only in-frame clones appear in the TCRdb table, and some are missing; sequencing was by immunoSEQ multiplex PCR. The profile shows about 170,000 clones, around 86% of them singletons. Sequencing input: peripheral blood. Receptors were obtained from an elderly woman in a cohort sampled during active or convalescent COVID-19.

CDR3 region: CASSEPGQHIKNEKLFF. DNA of the CDR3: TGTGCCAGCAGCGAACCGGGACAGCATATTAAGAATGAAAAACTGTTTTTT. The J gene is TRBJ1-4, the V gene TRBV21-1; the table's TRBD1 call for D was not verified on the DNA. TRBV21-1 corresponds to a pseudogene. The length of the CDR3 is 17 residues.

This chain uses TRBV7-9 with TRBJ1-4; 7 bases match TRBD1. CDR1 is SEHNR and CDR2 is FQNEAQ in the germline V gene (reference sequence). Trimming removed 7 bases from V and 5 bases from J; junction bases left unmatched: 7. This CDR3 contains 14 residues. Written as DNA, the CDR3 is TGTGCCAGCAACTTCAGGGGGATGAATGAAAAACTGTTTTTT. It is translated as CASNFRGMNEKLFF.

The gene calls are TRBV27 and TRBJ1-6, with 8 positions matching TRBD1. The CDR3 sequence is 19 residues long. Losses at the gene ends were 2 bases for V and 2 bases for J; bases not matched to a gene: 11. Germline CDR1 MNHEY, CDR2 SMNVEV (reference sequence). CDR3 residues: CASSLRGTGISAYNSPLHF. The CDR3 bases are TGTGCCAGCAGTTTACGTGGGACAGGTATTTCTGCCTATAATTCACCCCTCCACTTT.

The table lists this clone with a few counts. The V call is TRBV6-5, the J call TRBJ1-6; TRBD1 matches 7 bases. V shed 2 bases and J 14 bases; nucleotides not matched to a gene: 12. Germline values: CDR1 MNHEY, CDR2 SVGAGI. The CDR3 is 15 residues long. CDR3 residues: CASSYGQGVGSSLHF. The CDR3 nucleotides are TGTGCCAGCAGTTACGGCCAGGGGGTGGGGTCCTCCCTCCACTTT.

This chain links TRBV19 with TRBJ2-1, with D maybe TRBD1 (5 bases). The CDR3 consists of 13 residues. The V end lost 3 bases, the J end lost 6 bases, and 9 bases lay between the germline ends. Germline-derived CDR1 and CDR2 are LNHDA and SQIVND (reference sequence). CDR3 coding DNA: TGTGCCAGTAGTATCAGGGTTTCCAATGAGCAGTTCTTC. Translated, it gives CASSIRVSNEQFF.

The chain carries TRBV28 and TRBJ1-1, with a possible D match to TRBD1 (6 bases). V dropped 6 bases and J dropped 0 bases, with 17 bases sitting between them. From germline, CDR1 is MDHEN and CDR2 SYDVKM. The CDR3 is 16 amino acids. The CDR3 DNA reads TGTGCCAGCAGCACAGGGCGGTGGCAAATGAACACTGAAGCTTTCTTT. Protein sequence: CASSTGRWQMNTEAFF. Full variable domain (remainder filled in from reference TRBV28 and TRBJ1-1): DVKVTQSSRYLVKRTGEKVFLECVQDMDHENMFWYRQDPGLGLRLIYFSYDVKMKEKGDIPEGYSVSREKKERFSLILESASTNQTSMYLCASSTGRWQMNTEAFFGQGTRLTVV.

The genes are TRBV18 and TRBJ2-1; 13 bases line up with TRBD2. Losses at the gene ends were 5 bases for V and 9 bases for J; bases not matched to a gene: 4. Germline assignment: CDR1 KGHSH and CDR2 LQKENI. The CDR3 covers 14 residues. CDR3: CASSSGLAGTEQFF. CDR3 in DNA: TGTGCCAGCTCATCGGGACTAGCGGGGACTGAGCAGTTCTTC.

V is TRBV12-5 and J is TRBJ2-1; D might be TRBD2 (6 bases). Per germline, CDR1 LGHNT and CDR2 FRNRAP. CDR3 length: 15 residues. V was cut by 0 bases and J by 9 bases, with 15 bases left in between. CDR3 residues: CASGLVPETSFEQFF. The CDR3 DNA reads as TGTGCTAGTGGTTTGGTACCGGAGACTAGTTTTGAGCAGTTCTTC.

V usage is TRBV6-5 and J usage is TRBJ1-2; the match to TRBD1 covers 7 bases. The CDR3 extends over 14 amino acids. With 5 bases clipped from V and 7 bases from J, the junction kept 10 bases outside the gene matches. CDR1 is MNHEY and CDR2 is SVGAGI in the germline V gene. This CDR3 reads CASSPPGGSGGYTF. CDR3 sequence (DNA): TGTGCCAGCAGTCCCCCAGGGGGGAGTGGTGGCTACACCTTC.